The sequence of this T cell receptor (beta chain) was determined in a study of cytomegalovirus exposure and HLA in healthy donors. General study findings and limits: Later, an analysis found that common viral pathogens appeared to be linked with several of the most significant clusters.

The PCR made use of 60 Vbeta and 13 Jbeta primers. Authors' analysis steps: Around 83 million unique TCR beta chains, roughly 10 million shared, were counted in a later analysis. Produced via immunoSEQ multiplex PCR; TCRdb's table is partial and in-frame only. Clonal size and the V and J genes are those of that table, whereas D and trimming came from the DNA. The table shows tens of thousands of clones, with around 78% occurring only once. Comment on this clone: Its specificity is unknown.

This clonotype was obtained from a man aged 50-59 years in good health and CMV-seronegative. The source material was PBMCs.

CDR3 DNA: TGCGCCAGCAGCTGGATCCCGGGACACAATAATTCACCCCTCCACTTT. Its translation is CASSWIPGHNNSPLHF. The chain couples TRBV5-1 to TRBJ1-6; possible D gene TRBD1, 6 bases. Trimming removed 3 bases at V and 5 bases at J, with 15 bases between. Germline CDR1 is SGHRS and CDR2 is YFSETQ. The length of the CDR3 is 16 residues.